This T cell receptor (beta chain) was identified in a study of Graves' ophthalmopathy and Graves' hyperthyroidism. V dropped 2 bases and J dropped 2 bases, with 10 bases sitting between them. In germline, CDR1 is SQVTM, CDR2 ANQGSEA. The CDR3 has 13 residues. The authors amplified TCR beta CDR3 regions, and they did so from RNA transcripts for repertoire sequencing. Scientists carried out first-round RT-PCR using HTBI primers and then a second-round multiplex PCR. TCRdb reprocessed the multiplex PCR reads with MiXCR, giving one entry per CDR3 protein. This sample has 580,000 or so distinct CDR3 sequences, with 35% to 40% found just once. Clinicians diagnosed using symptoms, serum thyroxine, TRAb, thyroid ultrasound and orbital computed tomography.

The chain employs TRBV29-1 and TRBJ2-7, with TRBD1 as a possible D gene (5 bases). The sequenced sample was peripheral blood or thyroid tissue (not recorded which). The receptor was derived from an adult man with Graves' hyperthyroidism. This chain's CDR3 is CSVEKGPTYEQYF. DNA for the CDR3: TGCAGCGTTGAAAAGGGGCCCACCTACGAGCAGTACTTC.